Shown below are 2 T cell receptor beta chains from a single sample sequenced in a study of T cell repertoires in cytomegalovirus infection. MiXCR, run by TCRdb on the reads, gives a single entry per CDR3 protein. The sample lists over 450,000 distinct CDR3 sequences; about 11% were seen once. The sequencing input was PBMCs. The receptors originated from a human donor in good health (CMV status not recorded). Some clones in this sample may be carry-over from other donors' samples.

This clonotype has at least ten counts. The chain has TRBV27 and TRBJ1-1, with D possibly matching TRBD1 (5 bases). The CDR3 runs to 14 residues. Germline V lookup: CDR1 MNHEY, CDR2 SMNVEV (reference sequence). Trimming took 4 bases from V and 1 from J, leaving 10 bases between them. CDR3 loop: CASSYRDANTEAFF. The CDR3 bases are TGTGCCAGCAGTTACCGGGACGCGAACACTGAAGCTTTCTTT.

This clonotype was seen many times. The CDR3: CAWVPTGVRTDTQYF. Here the CDR3 DNA reads TGTGCCTGGGTACCAACAGGGGTCCGCACAGATACGCAGTATTTT. This chain joins TRBV30 and TRBJ2-3, with 7 bases aligning to TRBD1. V lost 5 bases and J lost 1; bases outside the gene matches: 9. CDR1 is GTSNPN and CDR2 is SVGIG in the germline V gene (reference sequence). The length of the CDR3 is 15 residues.